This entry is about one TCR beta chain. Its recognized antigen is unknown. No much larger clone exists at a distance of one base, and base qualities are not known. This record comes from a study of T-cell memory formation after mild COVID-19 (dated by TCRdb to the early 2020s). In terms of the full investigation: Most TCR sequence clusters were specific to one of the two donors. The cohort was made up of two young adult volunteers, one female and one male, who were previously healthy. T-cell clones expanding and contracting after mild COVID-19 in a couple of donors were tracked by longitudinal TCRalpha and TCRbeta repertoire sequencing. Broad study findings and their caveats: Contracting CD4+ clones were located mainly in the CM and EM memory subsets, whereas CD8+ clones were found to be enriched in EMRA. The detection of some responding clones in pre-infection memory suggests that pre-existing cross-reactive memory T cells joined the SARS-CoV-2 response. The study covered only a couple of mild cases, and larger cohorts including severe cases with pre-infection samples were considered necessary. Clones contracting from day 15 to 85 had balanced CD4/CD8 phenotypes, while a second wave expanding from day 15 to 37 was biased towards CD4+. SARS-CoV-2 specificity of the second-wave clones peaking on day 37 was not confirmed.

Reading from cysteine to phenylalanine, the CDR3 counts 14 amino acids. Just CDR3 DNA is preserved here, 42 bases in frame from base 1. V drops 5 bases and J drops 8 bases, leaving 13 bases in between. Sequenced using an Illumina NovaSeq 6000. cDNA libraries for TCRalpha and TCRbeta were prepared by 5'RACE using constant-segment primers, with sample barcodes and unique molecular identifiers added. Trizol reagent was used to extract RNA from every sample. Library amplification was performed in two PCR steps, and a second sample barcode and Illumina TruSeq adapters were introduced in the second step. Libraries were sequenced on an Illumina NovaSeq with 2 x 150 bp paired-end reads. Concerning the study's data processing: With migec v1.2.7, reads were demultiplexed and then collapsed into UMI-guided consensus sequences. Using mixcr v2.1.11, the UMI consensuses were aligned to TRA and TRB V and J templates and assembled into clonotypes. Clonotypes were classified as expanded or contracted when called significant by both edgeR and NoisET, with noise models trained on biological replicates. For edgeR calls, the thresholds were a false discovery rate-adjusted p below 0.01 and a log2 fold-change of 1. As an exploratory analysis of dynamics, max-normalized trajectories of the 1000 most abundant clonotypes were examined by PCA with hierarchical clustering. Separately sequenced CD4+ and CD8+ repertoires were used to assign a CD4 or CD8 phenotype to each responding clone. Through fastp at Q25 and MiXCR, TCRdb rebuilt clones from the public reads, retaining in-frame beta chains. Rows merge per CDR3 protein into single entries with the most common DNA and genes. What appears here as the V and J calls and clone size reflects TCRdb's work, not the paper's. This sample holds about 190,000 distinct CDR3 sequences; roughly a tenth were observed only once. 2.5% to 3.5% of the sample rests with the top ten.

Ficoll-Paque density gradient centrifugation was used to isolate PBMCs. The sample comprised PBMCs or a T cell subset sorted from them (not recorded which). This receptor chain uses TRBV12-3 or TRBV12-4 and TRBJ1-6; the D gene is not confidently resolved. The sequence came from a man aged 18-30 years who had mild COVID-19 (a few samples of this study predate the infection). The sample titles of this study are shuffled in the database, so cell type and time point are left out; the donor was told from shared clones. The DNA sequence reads TGTGCCAGCAGTCTCTCGATCCGGGATTCACCCCTCCACTTT. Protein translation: CASSLSIRDSPLHF.